Presented here are 24 T cell receptor beta chains from one specimen sequenced in a study of blood T cell repertoires in COVID-19 (dated by TCRdb to 2020 to 2021). Library prep was done by the immunoSEQ multiplex PCR assay. What TCRdb holds here is the immuneACCESS table cut down to in-frame rearrangements. Part of the clones is not present; checked against another copy, under half of the missing clones reflect an unresolved V gene, and the others are unexplained. This sample has about 10,000 clones in its table, and 89% of those were observed once. 5.5% to 6% of the sample is taken by the ten largest. The specimen was peripheral blood. These receptor sequences come from a human donor in a cohort sampled during active COVID-19.

The V call is TRBV9, the J call TRBJ2-7, with 11 nucleotides matching TRBD1. Germline loops: CDR1 SGDLS, CDR2 YYNGEE. V shed 3 bases, J shed 4 bases, and the junction held 0 bases outside the gene matches. There are 13 residues in the CDR3. CDR3 residues: CASSGDRGYEQYF. The CDR3, as DNA: TGTGCCAGCAGCGGGGACAGGGGGTACGAGCAGTACTTC.

This sequence joins TRBV28 and TRBJ1-3; 12 bases align to TRBD1. This CDR3 spans 15 amino acids. Germline trimming cut 8 bases from V and 3 bases from J; bases unmatched to any gene: 5. The germline V gene has CDR1 MDHEN and CDR2 SYDVKM. This CDR3 is CASLGQGAFGNTIYF. The CDR3 nucleotides read TGTGCCAGCCTGGGACAGGGGGCGTTTGGAAACACCATATATTTT. Together with reference TRBV28 and TRBJ1-3, the CDR3 gives the full variable domain: DVKVTQSSRYLVKRTGEKVFLECVQDMDHENMFWYRQDPGLGLRLIYFSYDVKMKEKGDIPEGYSVSREKKERFSLILESASTNQTSMYLCASLGQGAFGNTIYFGEGSWLTVV.

V and J are TRBV12-5 and TRBJ2-2; 8 bases map to TRBD2. J gave up 5 bases and V 9 bases, and 17 bases lay outside the gene matches. There are 17 residues in the CDR3. From germline, CDR1 is LGHNT and CDR2 FRNRAP. The CDR3 DNA follows: TGTGCTAGCCGCCCATGGTTAGCGGGGCCGAGGACCGGGGAGCTGTTTTTT. Translation gives CASRPWLAGPRTGELFF.

This chain connects TRBV3-1 (or the pseudogene TRBV3-2) to TRBJ2-7, with 12 nucleotides matching TRBD1. CDR1 and CDR2 (germline): LGHDT, YNNKEL (reference sequence). The CDR3 is made up of 14 amino acids. V lost 4 bases to trimming and J lost 5 bases; unmatched junction nucleotides: 3. This CDR3 is CASSPGQGADEQYF. CDR3 bases: TGTGCCAGCAGCCCGGGACAGGGGGCGGACGAGCAGTACTTC.

This clone was seen more than once but under ten times. V usage is TRBV27 and J usage is TRBJ1-2, with 8 bases identical to TRBD1. The CDR3 length is 15 residues. The germline V gene encodes CDR1 MNHEY and CDR2 SMNVEV (reference sequence). Trimming removed 2 bases from V and 6 bases from J; junction bases left unmatched: 8. The CDR3 coding sequence is TGTGCCAGCAGTTTACAGGGGGCGCAGGTTGATGGCTACACCTTC. Its translation: CASSLQGAQVDGYTF.

CDR3 coding DNA: TGTGCCAGCAGCCAAGTAGTCTACCTCACAGATACGCAGTATTTT. Translation: CASSQVVYLTDTQYF. The chain combines TRBV4-2 with TRBJ2-3; D is ambiguous. CDR1 and CDR2 from the germline V gene are LGHNA and YNFKEQ. The CDR3 spans 15 residues. V lost 1 base, J lost 2 bases, and 10 bases lay in between.

The gene calls are TRBV30 and TRBJ2-4, with 9 positions matching TRBD2. The ends lost 1 base at V and 0 bases at J; junction bases unmatched: 4. CDR1 is GTSNPN, CDR2 SVGIG, per germline (reference sequence). The CDR3 contains 16 residues. CDR3 amino acids: CAWSGGGARAKNIQYF. The CDR3 region has the DNA TGTGCCTGGAGTGGCGGGGGGGCGAGAGCCAAAAACATTCAGTACTTC.

The chain couples TRBV19 to TRBJ2-1, with 9 bases that match TRBD2. The germline V gene has CDR1 LNHDA and CDR2 SQIVND (reference sequence). Trimming cost V 5 bases and J 0 bases; bases outside gene matches: 5. This CDR3 spans 16 amino acids. CDR3 DNA: TGTGCCAGTAGTCCACGCGGGGGGGGCTCCTACAATGAGCAGTTCTTC. This encodes CASSPRGGGSYNEQFF. The full variable domain, with the rest looked up from reference TRBV19 and TRBJ2-1, is DGGITQSPKYLFRKEGQNVTLSCEQNLNHDAMYWYRQDPGQGLRLIYYSQIVNDFQKGDIAEGYSVSREKKESFPLTVTSAQKNPTAFYLCASSPRGGGSYNEQFFGPGTRLTVL.

V gene TRBV11-2 combines with J gene TRBJ2-2; TRBD2 agrees at 10 bases. The CDR3 totals 15 residues. Germline CDR1 reads SGHAT; CDR2 reads FQNNGV. V lost 5 bases to trimming and J lost 6 bases; unmatched junction nucleotides: 6. CDR3 in amino acids: CASSKAGGASGELFF. The DNA of the CDR3 is TGTGCCAGCAGCAAAGCGGGGGGGGCCTCCGGGGAGCTGTTTTTT. The entire variable domain, with the rest obtained from reference TRBV11-2 and TRBJ2-2, is as follows: EAGVAQSPRYKIIEKRQSVAFWCNPISGHATLYWYQQILGQGPKLLIQFQNNGVVDDSQLPKDRFSAERLKGVDSTLKIQPAKLEDSAVYLCASSKAGGASGELFFGEGSRLTVL.

The chain combines TRBV19 with TRBJ1-2; D call uncertain. This CDR3 contains 13 residues. Germline V gives CDR1 LNHDA, CDR2 SQIVND (reference sequence). V was shortened by 3 bases and J by 4 bases, with 9 bases between the two germline ends. The CDR3 protein is CASSIHGSYGYTF. CDR3 bases: TGTGCCAGTAGTATTCATGGGAGCTATGGCTACACCTTC.

In this sample, this clone turned up a few times. This chain links TRBV7-9 with TRBJ2-5; maybe TRBD2 (7 bases). CDR1 is SEHNR, CDR2 FQNEAQ, per germline (reference sequence). V was cut by 3 bases and J by 4 bases, with 15 bases left in between. CDR3 length equals 15 residues. The CDR3 region is CASSFGGGTGETQYF. In DNA, the CDR3 is TGTGCCAGCAGCTTCGGCGGGGGCACGGGAGAGACCCAGTACTTC.

This chain uses TRBV5-1 with TRBJ1-2; TRBD1 might be the D (6 bases). V was trimmed by 0 bases and J by 4 bases, leaving 10 bases between them. From germline, CDR1 is SGHRS and CDR2 YFSETQ. The CDR3 length is 14 residues. DNA for the CDR3: TGCGCCAGCAGCTTGGCCAAACAGGGCTATGGCTACACCTTC. This sequence encodes CASSLAKQGYGYTF.

The V and J genes are TRBV24-1 and TRBJ2-6; no clear D. Germline CDR1 KGHDR, CDR2 SFDVKD. This CDR3 has 12 amino acids. V was shortened by 9 bases and J by 1 base, with 3 bases between the two germline ends. The CDR3 DNA reads TGTGCCACCTCATCTGGGGCCAACGTCCTGACTTTC. It is translated as CATSSGANVLTF.

The chain combines TRBV14 with TRBJ2-1; TRBD2 agrees at 9 bases. V was pared by 4 bases and J by 2 bases, with 6 bases of the junction left unmatched. Germline CDR1 and CDR2: SGHDN and FVKESK. This CDR3 is 16 amino acids long. The CDR3 DNA is TGTGCCAGCAGCCCACCGGGACTAGCCACCTACAATGAGCAGTTCTTC. Amino acid sequence: CASSPPGLATYNEQFF.

CDR3 protein: CASSLEQGTNTEAFF. The CDR3 nucleotides read TGTGCCAGCAGCTTGGAGCAGGGGACGAACACTGAAGCTTTCTTT. The chain uses TRBV5-4 and TRBJ1-1; TRBD1 is a possible D gene (6 bases). CDR1 SGHNT and CDR2 YYREEE come from the germline V gene (reference sequence). The CDR3 is 15 residues long. V shed 0 bases and J shed 1 base, with 10 bases lying between them.

V usage is TRBV7-9 and J usage is TRBJ1-5; no clear D. This CDR3 has 14 amino acids. Germline loops: CDR1 SEHNR, CDR2 FQNEAQ (reference sequence). Trimming shortened V by 5 bases and J by 4 bases, and 12 bases separated the two germline ends. The CDR3 reads CASSPLGRNQPQHF. CDR3 DNA sequence: TGTGCCAGCAGCCCCCTGGGGAGGAATCAGCCCCAGCATTTT.

The V call is TRBV3-1 (or the pseudogene TRBV3-2), the J call TRBJ2-5, with D uncertain. CDR1 and CDR2 (germline): LGHDT, YNNKEL (reference sequence). The CDR3 has 15 residues. V lost 3 bases to trimming and J lost 1 base, with 12 bases between them. The CDR3 loop reads CASSHRSVAQETQYF. CDR3 nucleotide sequence: TGTGCCAGCAGCCACCGATCGGTAGCCCAAGAGACCCAGTACTTC.

The V and J genes are TRBV4-1 and TRBJ2-7, with a possible D match to TRBD2 (6 bases). The V gene lost 1 base and the J gene lost 0 bases, with 22 bases spanning the gap. The germline V gene has CDR1 MGHRA and CDR2 YSYEKL. The CDR3 spans 19 residues. The CDR3 is CASSQVVRVGGDRSYEQYF. The CDR3 DNA reads as TGCGCCAGCAGCCAAGTTGTTCGTGTTGGAGGGGATCGCTCCTACGAGCAGTACTTC.

This clone was found once. This rearrangement joins TRBV11-2 to TRBJ2-2; 10 nucleotides align to TRBD2. Per germline, CDR1 SGHAT and CDR2 FQNNGV. V was clipped by 5 bases and J by 5 bases; unmatched bases: 11. CDR3 length equals 17 residues. The CDR3 loop is CASSVGPSGGGTGELFF. The CDR3 coding sequence is TGTGCCAGCAGCGTAGGCCCCAGCGGGGGGGGGACCGGGGAGCTGTTTTTT.

CDR3 coding DNA: TGTGCCAGCAGTGAAGGGCAGGGTGTGGAGCTGTTTTTT. Protein product: CASSEGQGVELFF. This sequence joins TRBV6-1 and TRBJ2-2, with D perhaps TRBD1 (5 bases). Per germline, CDR1 MNHNS and CDR2 SASEGT. The CDR3 is 13 amino acids. V was pared by 1 base and J by 10 bases, with 10 bases between.

This chain links TRBV4-1 with TRBJ1-1; D possibly corresponds to TRBD1 (5 bases). Trimming left V 2 bases short and J 3 bases short, with 10 bases between. CDR1 and CDR2 (germline): MGHRA, YSYEKL. This CDR3 has 14 residues. Written as DNA, the CDR3 is TGCGCCAGCAGCCAATACGGGGGGGACACTGAAGCTTTCTTT. Translation gives CASSQYGGDTEAFF.

The gene calls are TRBV28 and TRBJ2-3; 8 bases line up with TRBD2. V was clipped by 2 bases and J by 0 bases; unmatched bases: 7. CDR1 is MDHEN, CDR2 SYDVKM, per germline. This CDR3 is built from 17 residues. CDR3: CASSLGRGGISTDTQYF. The CDR3, as DNA: TGTGCCAGCAGTTTAGGCCGGGGGGGAATAAGCACAGATACGCAGTATTTT.

This chain links TRBV11-3 with TRBJ2-1; D is possibly TRBD1 (5 bases). Germline-derived CDR1 and CDR2 are SGHNT and YENEEA. The CDR3 is 13 amino acids. Trimming took off 5 bases at V and 7 bases at J, with 12 bases between the two ends. CDR3 protein: CASSQGTANEQFF. For the CDR3, the DNA is TGTGCCAGCAGCCAGGGAACTGCTAATGAGCAGTTCTTC.

The chain links TRBV27 to TRBJ2-7, with unresolved D. The CDR3 extends over 14 amino acids. Per the germline V gene, CDR1 is MNHEY and CDR2 is SMNVEV (reference sequence). With 2 bases removed from V and 3 bases from J, the gap between germline ends came to 11 bases. The CDR3 DNA reads TGTGCCAGCAGTTTAACGGAGTTAGGCTACGAGCAGTACTTC. Its translation is CASSLTELGYEQYF.